Presented here are 3 T cell receptor beta chains from one specimen sequenced in a study of T cell responses to AZD1222 COVID-19 vaccine (dated by TCRdb to the early 2020s). The intended sense of this specimen's time point label: about 28 days (+/-7) after the second vaccine dose. Library construction relied on the immunoSEQ multiplex PCR assay. TCRdb re-hosts the immuneACCESS table, in-frame sequences only. Its copies lack some clones; in the studies checked, an unresolved V gene accounts for under half of them, and the cause for the rest is not known. This sample gives tens of thousands of clones in total; about 92% of them show up just once. The top ten clones comprise approximately 4.5% of the sample. The sequenced sample was peripheral blood, obtained 28 days after the second AZD1222 dose. The receptors stem from an adult who received the AZD1222 COVID-19 vaccine.

V usage is TRBV6-6 and J usage is TRBJ1-5, with unresolved D. The CDR3 runs to 16 residues. Germline assignment: CDR1 MNHNY and CDR2 SVGAGI (reference sequence). Trimming cost V 0 bases and J 2 bases, with 11 bases left between them. As DNA, the CDR3 is TGTGCCAGCAGTTACTCACTAGGAATTGGCAATCAGCCCCAGCATTTT. It is translated as CASSYSLGIGNQPQHF.

V is TRBV19 and J is TRBJ2-7, with 9 positions matching TRBD1. The CDR3 is made up of 15 amino acids. J gave up 2 bases and V 3 bases, and 5 bases lay outside the gene matches. Per the germline V gene, CDR1 is LNHDA and CDR2 is SQIVND (reference sequence). The CDR3 loop is CASSIRYRGPYEQYF. The CDR3, as DNA: TGTGCCAGTAGTATTAGGTACAGGGGGCCCTACGAGCAGTACTTC. Full variable domain (outside the CDR3, taken from reference TRBV19 and TRBJ2-7): DGGITQSPKYLFRKEGQNVTLSCEQNLNHDAMYWYRQDPGQGLRLIYYSQIVNDFQKGDIAEGYSVSREKKESFPLTVTSAQKNPTAFYLCASSIRYRGPYEQYFGPGTRLTVT.

This clone was recorded once. The genes are TRBV2 and TRBJ2-6, with D uncertain. Germline V gene data show CDR1 as SNHLY and CDR2 as FYNNEI. The CDR3 runs to 14 residues. Trimming cost V 4 bases and J 0 bases, with 4 bases left between them. The CDR3 is CASSASSGANVLTF. CDR3 nucleotides: TGTGCCAGCAGTGCCTCCTCTGGGGCCAACGTCCTGACTTTC.